Shown below are 4 T cell receptor beta chains from a single sample sequenced in a study of blood T cell repertoires in COVID-19. Assay used: immunoSEQ multiplex PCR; TCRdb lists only in-frame clones, some missing. This sample has 150,000 to 200,000 clones, with about 86% found just once. The sample consisted of peripheral blood. The receptors shown here come from a man aged 18 to 35 with active or convalescent COVID-19.

This clone is medium-sized (0.01 to 0.1%) by share. The chain recombines TRBV28 with TRBJ1-6, with D maybe TRBD1 (6 bases). The length of the CDR3 is 14 residues. V was clipped by 8 bases and J by 6 bases, with 14 bases between them. The germline CDR1 and CDR2 sequences are MDHEN and SYDVKM. In DNA, the CDR3 is TGTGCCAGCCTTTTGGGGGCCCTTAATTCACCCCTCCACTTT. Its protein product is CASLLGALNSPLHF. The whole variable domain, filled in from reference TRBV28 and TRBJ1-6, reads DVKVTQSSRYLVKRTGEKVFLECVQDMDHENMFWYRQDPGLGLRLIYFSYDVKMKEKGDIPEGYSVSREKKERFSLILESASTNQTSMYLCASLLGALNSPLHFGNGTRLTVT.

The chain joins TRBV15 to TRBJ2-7; 11 bases align to TRBD2. This CDR3 is 15 amino acids long. With 5 bases clipped from V and 2 bases from J, the junction kept 5 bases outside the gene matches. The germline CDR1 and CDR2 sequences are LNHNV and YYDKDF (reference sequence). CDR3 sequence reads: CATSEGLAGTYEQYF. CDR3 bases: TGTGCCACCAGCGAAGGACTAGCGGGTACCTACGAGCAGTACTTC.

This chain uses TRBV18 with TRBJ1-1, with TRBD1 matching over 7 bases. The trim removed 3 bases at V and 0 bases at J, leaving 7 bases unmatched. Germline V gene lookup returns CDR1 KGHSH and CDR2 LQKENI. The CDR3 loop spans 16 amino acids. CDR3 DNA: TGTGCCAGCTCACCGAGGGGGCTTCCCATGAACACTGAAGCTTTCTTT. Translation gives CASSPRGLPMNTEAFF.

The CDR3 bases are TGTGCCAGCAGTGCCTCCAGAGCGGGGGGCACAGATACGCAGTATTTT. This gives the protein CASSASRAGGTDTQYF. The chain links TRBV6-1 to TRBJ2-3, with 8 bases fitting TRBD2. Germline-derived CDR1 and CDR2 are MNHNS and SASEGT. J gave up 1 base and V 4 bases, and 7 bases lay outside the gene matches. CDR3 length: 16 amino acids.